Shown below are 26 T cell receptor beta chains from a single sample sequenced in a study of response to subunit inactivated influenza vaccine. MiXCR, run by TCRdb on the RT-PCR reads, gives a single entry per CDR3 protein. Of a few hundred thousand distinct CDR3 sequences in the sample, roughly a fifth are singletons; the top ten hold 10% to 13%. Sample: PBMCs from blood, taken less than 22 months after vaccination. The receptors come from a man aged 45 to 70 who received an inactivated influenza vaccine.

The CDR3 coding sequence is TGTGCCAGCAGCTTAGCGGGAGCGCAGTTCTTC. As protein: CASSLAGAQFF. The chain recombines TRBV7-2 with TRBJ2-1, with TRBD2 as a possible D gene (5 bases). This CDR3 has 11 amino acids. Germline assignment: CDR1 SGHTA and CDR2 FQGNSA. The V gene lost 0 bases and the J gene lost 12 bases, with 6 bases spanning the gap. Full variable domain (missing parts from reference TRBV7-2 and TRBJ2-1): GAGVSQSPSNKVTEKGKDVELRCDPISGHTALYWYRQSLGQGLEFLIYFQGNSAPDKSGLPSDRFSAERTGGSVSTLTIQRTQQEDSAVYLCASSLAGAQFFGPGTRLTVL.

The rearrangement uses TRBV19 and TRBJ2-7; D tentatively fits TRBD1 or TRBD2 (5 bases each). The V gene lost 6 bases and the J gene lost 0 bases, with 15 bases spanning the gap. Germline loops: CDR1 LNHDA, CDR2 SQIVND (reference sequence). The CDR3 spans 15 residues. For the CDR3, the DNA is TGTGCCAGTAGCACCGCGGCAGGGACCTCCTACGAGCAGTACTTC. Translated, it gives CASSTAAGTSYEQYF.

The chain employs TRBV3-1 and TRBJ2-7, with no clear D. Trimming stripped 4 bases from V and 0 bases from J, with 22 bases between. There are 18 residues in the CDR3. Germline V gene data show CDR1 as LGHDT and CDR2 as YNNKEL (reference sequence). The CDR3 DNA sequence: TGTGCCAGCAGCCCTCGTTTCCTCAGTGTAACCTACTCCTACGAGCAGTACTTC. This sequence encodes CASSPRFLSVTYSYEQYF.

This rearrangement joins TRBV7-2 to TRBJ2-5; D is possibly TRBD2 (5 bases). The CDR3 extends over 13 amino acids. The V end lost 5 bases, the J end lost 5 bases, and 12 bases lay between the germline ends. Per the germline V gene, CDR1 is SGHTA and CDR2 is FQGNSA. The DNA for the CDR3 is TGTGCCAGCAGCGCCGGGTGGGAGGAGACCCAGTACTTC. This sequence encodes CASSAGWEETQYF.

The V and J genes are TRBV12-3 or TRBV12-4 and TRBJ2-7; TRBD1 might be the D (6 bases). This CDR3 spans 14 amino acids. Trimming removed 4 bases at V and 6 bases at J, with 16 bases between. The DNA of the CDR3 is TGTGCCAGCAGTTCTAATCCACAGGGATCCGAGCAGTACTTC. Translated: CASSSNPQGSEQYF.

This clonotype was seen a few times. The chain employs TRBV20-1 and TRBJ1-2, with 10 bases fitting TRBD1. Per the germline V gene, CDR1 is DFQATT and CDR2 is SNEGSKA (reference sequence). Losses at the gene ends were 1 base for V and 3 bases for J; bases not matched to a gene: 14. This CDR3 comprises 18 residues. In DNA form, the CDR3 reads TGCAGTGCTAGAGCTGGGCCGGGACAGGGGCCCGGGGACTATGGCTACACCTTC. Translating gives CSARAGPGQGPGDYGYTF.

In its sample, this clonotype was seen many times. V usage is TRBV20-1 and J usage is TRBJ1-4; D is perhaps TRBD1 (5 bases). Germline-derived CDR1 and CDR2 are DFQATT and SNEGSKA (reference sequence). There are 13 residues in the CDR3. The V and J ends lost 1 base and 7 bases respectively, with 10 bases between them. CDR3 sequence reads: CSARGDLGEKLFF. The CDR3 DNA reads TGCAGTGCTAGAGGGGACTTGGGTGAAAAACTGTTTTTT.

The chain links TRBV5-1 to TRBJ2-5, with D possibly matching TRBD2 (6 bases). The CDR3 spans 14 residues. CDR1 is SGHRS and CDR2 is YFSETQ in the germline V gene. V was clipped by 4 bases and J by 5 bases, with 15 bases between them. The CDR3 DNA follows: TGCGCCAGCAGCCCAGCGGGTGAGAGGGAGACCCAGTACTTC. Residues: CASSPAGERETQYF.

This clonotype was picked up a small number of times. The chain carries TRBV12-3 or TRBV12-4 and TRBJ1-4; TRBD1 might be the D (5 bases). The CDR3 consists of 14 residues. Trimming cost V 5 bases and J 8 bases, with 15 bases left between them. The CDR3 spells CASSGRGWGEKLFF. Written as DNA, the CDR3 is TGTGCCAGCAGTGGAAGGGGATGGGGGGAAAAACTGTTTTTT.

The gene calls are TRBV6-2 or TRBV6-3 and TRBJ1-1, with D uncertain. Looked up from germline, CDR1 is MNHEY and CDR2 is SVGEGT. V shed 3 bases and J shed 0 bases, with 11 bases lying between them. The CDR3 totals 15 residues. CDR3 amino acids: CASSYPASLNTEAFF. CDR3 DNA: TGTGCCAGCAGTTATCCCGCCAGCTTGAACACTGAAGCTTTCTTT.

V is TRBV10-3 and J is TRBJ2-5; D might be TRBD1 or TRBD2, each matching 5 bases. CDR1 is ENHRY and CDR2 is SYGVKD in the germline V gene. V was trimmed by 5 bases and J by 2 bases, leaving 12 bases between them. The CDR3 is made up of 14 amino acids. The CDR3 reads CAISPGTIQETQYF. For the CDR3, the DNA is TGTGCCATCAGTCCCGGGACCATACAAGAGACCCAGTACTTC.

The J gene is TRBJ1-1, the V gene TRBV10-3; D is unresolved. V lost 2 bases and J 3 bases, leaving 1 base between the germline ends. CDR3 length: 11 amino acids. Germline CDR1 ENHRY, CDR2 SYGVKD. The CDR3 nucleotides read TGTGCCATCAGTGAGGACACTGAAGCTTTCTTT. This translates into CAISEDTEAFF.

For the CDR3, the DNA is TGCGCCAGCAGCCAAGGAGAGGGGATGGACGAGCAGTACTTC. Translating it yields CASSQGEGMDEQYF. V and J are TRBV4-1 and TRBJ2-7; the D gene could be TRBD1 or TRBD2 (5 bases each). Trimming stripped 1 base from V and 5 bases from J, with 12 bases between. Germline loops: CDR1 MGHRA, CDR2 YSYEKL. The length of the CDR3 is 14 residues.

The chain recombines TRBV6-5 with TRBJ1-2; tentative D call: TRBD1 (5 bases). Germline CDR1 MNHEY, CDR2 SVGAGI. The ends were cut back, 2 bases at V and 1 base at J, with 17 bases in the middle. The CDR3 runs 17 residues. The CDR3 DNA follows: TGTGCCAGCAGTTACGGGCGGAGGGGCTCCGTTAACTATGGCTACACCTTC. Translated, it gives CASSYGRRGSVNYGYTF.

The chain uses TRBV4-1 and TRBJ1-2; 10 bases align to TRBD1. The germline gives CDR1 MGHRA, CDR2 YSYEKL. The junction had 3 bases not matched to a gene; V was cut back by 1 base and J by 1 base. The CDR3 is 16 residues long. The CDR3 is CASSQAGTGVNYGYTF. In DNA form, the CDR3 reads TGCGCCAGCAGCCAAGCCGGGACAGGGGTTAACTATGGCTACACCTTC.

CDR3 nucleotides: TGTGCCAGCAGTTTACATCTAGCGGGAGGGACCTCCTACGAGCAGTACTTC. As protein: CASSLHLAGGTSYEQYF. The J gene is TRBJ2-7, the V gene TRBV28; 12 bases match TRBD2. The length of the CDR3 is 17 residues. With 2 bases clipped from V and 0 bases from J, the junction kept 5 bases outside the gene matches. Germline CDR1 and CDR2: MDHEN and SYDVKM.

J is TRBJ2-2 and V is TRBV4-2; the D is unclear. The germline gives CDR1 LGHNA, CDR2 YNFKEQ. The CDR3 covers 17 residues. Trimming shortened V by 0 bases and J by 4 bases, and 15 bases separated the two germline ends. This CDR3 reads CASSQDLQRWGTGELFF. The CDR3, as DNA: TGTGCCAGCAGCCAAGATTTACAGAGATGGGGCACCGGGGAGCTGTTTTTT.

This chain connects TRBV5-1 to TRBJ1-5; maybe TRBD1 (5 bases). The V gene's germline CDR1 is SGHRS and CDR2 YFSETQ. Trimming shortened V by 5 bases and J by 1 base, and 19 bases separated the two germline ends. The CDR3 covers 17 residues. DNA for the CDR3: TGCGCCAGCAGATCAGTCAGGAGGGGCGGAAGCAATCAGCCCCAGCATTTT. It specifies CASRSVRRGGSNQPQHF.

Remarks on this clonotype: One end of the junction is discordant with germline, which a read error may explain. The chain has TRBV28 and TRBJ2-4, with D tentatively TRBD1 (6 bases). The germline V gene has CDR1 MDHEN and CDR2 SYDVKM. The CDR3 totals 14 residues. The CDR3 loop is CASSPPDGTGLGSF. The CDR3 DNA sequence: TGTGCCAGCAGTCCCCCCGACGGCACAGGGCTTGGTAGTTTC.

The rearrangement joins TRBV9 to TRBJ2-3; 9 bases align to TRBD2. The CDR3 consists of 18 residues. V shed 0 bases and J 8 bases; nucleotides not matched to a gene: 16. Germline CDR1 is SGDLS and CDR2 is YYNGEE. CDR3 nucleotide sequence: TGTGCCAGCAGCGTAGCTCAGACTAGCGGCCATCTCAGCGGTACGCAGTATTTT. This gives the protein CASSVAQTSGHLSGTQYF.

This clonotype has a handful of counts. The chain recombines TRBV27 with TRBJ1-6; D is possibly TRBD1 (5 bases). Germline CDR1 reads MNHEY; CDR2 reads SMNVEV (reference sequence). V was clipped by 5 bases and J by 6 bases, with 17 bases between them. There are 16 residues in the CDR3. CDR3 loop: CASSSKGRISNSPLHF. The CDR3 DNA is TGTGCCAGCAGTAGCAAGGGGCGTATTAGTAATTCACCCCTCCACTTT.

In this sample, this clonotype turned up many times. V and J are TRBV28 and TRBJ1-2, with 7 bases fitting TRBD1. CDR1 is MDHEN, CDR2 SYDVKM, per germline. The CDR3 has 15 amino acids. V shed 3 bases, J shed 5 bases, and the junction held 9 bases outside the gene matches. CDR3 sequence (DNA): TGTGCCAGCAGTTTCCAGGACAGGAACGTATATGGCTACACCTTC. This translates into CASSFQDRNVYGYTF.

The V call is TRBV11-2, the J call TRBJ1-2, with 7 bases identical to TRBD1. CDR3 length: 19 amino acids. The junction had 15 bases not matched to a gene; V was cut back by 2 bases and J by 0 bases. CDR1 and CDR2 from the germline V gene are SGHAT and FQNNGV. DNA for the CDR3: TGTGCCAGCAGCTTAAACTCCGGGACAGCCCTACTTGCTAACTATGGCTACACCTTC. Its translation is CASSLNSGTALLANYGYTF.

The chain employs TRBV12-5 and TRBJ1-5; D unclear. This CDR3 has 12 amino acids. Germline CDR1 is LGHNT and CDR2 is FRNRAP. With 5 bases removed from V and 11 bases from J, the gap between germline ends came to 13 bases. CDR3 nucleotide sequence: TGTGCTAGTGGTCACCATCTGCGGGCCCAGCATTTT. Residues: CASGHHLRAQHF.

The chain carries TRBV12-3 or TRBV12-4 and TRBJ2-2, with 8 bases fitting TRBD1. V shed 6 bases, J shed 7 bases, and the junction held 13 bases outside the gene matches. This CDR3 has 16 residues. CDR3 in amino acids: CASRTPGGHRVGELFF. The CDR3 nucleotides read TGTGCCAGCAGAACCCCAGGGGGCCATAGGGTCGGGGAGCTGTTTTTT.

This clonotype was seen a handful of times. The chain combines TRBV10-3 with TRBJ1-6; D may be TRBD1 (5 bases). Trimming pared 8 bases from V and 7 bases from J, leaving 15 bases between. Germline CDR1 and CDR2: ENHRY and SYGVKD. The CDR3 is made up of 14 amino acids. The CDR3 DNA reads TGTGCCATCGGGGCGCAGGGAATGAATTCACCCCTCCACTTT. Residues: CAIGAQGMNSPLHF.